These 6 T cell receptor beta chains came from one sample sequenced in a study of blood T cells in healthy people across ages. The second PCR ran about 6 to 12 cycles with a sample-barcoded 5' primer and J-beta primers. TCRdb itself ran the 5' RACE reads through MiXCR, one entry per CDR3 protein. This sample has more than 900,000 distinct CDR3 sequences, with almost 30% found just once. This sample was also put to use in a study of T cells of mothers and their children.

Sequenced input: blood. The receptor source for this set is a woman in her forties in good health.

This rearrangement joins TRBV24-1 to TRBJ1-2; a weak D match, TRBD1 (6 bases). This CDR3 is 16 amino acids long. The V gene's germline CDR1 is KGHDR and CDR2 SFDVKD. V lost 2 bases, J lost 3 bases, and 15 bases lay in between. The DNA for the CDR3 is TGTGCCACCAGTGATTCAAGGGGGGAGTCGGACTATGGCTACACCTTC. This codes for CATSDSRGESDYGYTF.

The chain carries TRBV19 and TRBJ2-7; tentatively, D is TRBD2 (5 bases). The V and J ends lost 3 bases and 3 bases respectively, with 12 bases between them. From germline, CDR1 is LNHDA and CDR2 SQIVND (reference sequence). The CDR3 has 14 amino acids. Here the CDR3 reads CASSIRGPVYEQYF. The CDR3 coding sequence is TGTGCCAGTAGTATCCGGGGTCCTGTCTACGAGCAGTACTTC.

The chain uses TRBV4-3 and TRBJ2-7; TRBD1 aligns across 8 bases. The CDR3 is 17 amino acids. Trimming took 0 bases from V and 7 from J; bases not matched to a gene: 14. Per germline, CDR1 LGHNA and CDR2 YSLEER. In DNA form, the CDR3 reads TGCGCCAGCAGCCAAGAGGGGTTCGAGACAGGGGTGAGGGAGCAGTACTTC. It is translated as CASSQEGFETGVREQYF.

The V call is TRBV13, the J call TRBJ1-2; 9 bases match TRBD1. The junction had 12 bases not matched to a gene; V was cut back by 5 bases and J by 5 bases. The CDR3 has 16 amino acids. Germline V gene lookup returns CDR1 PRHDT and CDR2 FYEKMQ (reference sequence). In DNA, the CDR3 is TGTGCCAGCAGCCCCGCCGGGGGACAGGGACTTTATGGCTACACCTTC. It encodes CASSPAGGQGLYGYTF.

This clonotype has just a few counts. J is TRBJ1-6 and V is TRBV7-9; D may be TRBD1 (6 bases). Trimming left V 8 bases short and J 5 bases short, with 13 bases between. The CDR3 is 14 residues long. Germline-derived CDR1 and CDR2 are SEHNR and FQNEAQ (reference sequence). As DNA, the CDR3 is TGTGCCAGCGGTATCAGACAGGATAATTCACCCCTCCACTTT. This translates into CASGIRQDNSPLHF.

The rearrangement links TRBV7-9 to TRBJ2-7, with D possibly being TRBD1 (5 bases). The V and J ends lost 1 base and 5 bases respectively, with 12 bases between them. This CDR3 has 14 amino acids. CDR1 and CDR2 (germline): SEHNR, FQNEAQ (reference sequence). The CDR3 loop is CASSLVRQPHEQYF. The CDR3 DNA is TGTGCCAGCAGCTTAGTAAGACAGCCGCACGAGCAGTACTTC. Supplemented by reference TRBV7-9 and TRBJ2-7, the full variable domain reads DTGVSQNPRHKITKRGQNVTFRCDPISEHNRLYWYRQTLGQGPEFLTYFQNEAQLEKSRLLSDRFSAERPKGSFSTLEIQRTEQGDSAMYLCASSLVRQPHEQYFGPGTRLTVT.